The T cell receptor (beta chain) described here comes from a study of a mutant IDH1 vaccine in newly diagnosed glioma. The CDR3 spans 16 residues. The junction had 18 bases not matched to a gene; V was cut back by 6 bases and J by 6 bases. Germline V gene lookup returns CDR1 SGHNT and CDR2 YYREEE (reference sequence). Time point meaning: week 5, during vaccination. Topical imiquimod was applied with each vaccine dose, which held 300 ug of mutant IDH1 20-mer peptide. Produced via immunoSEQ multiplex PCR; TCRdb's table is partial and in-frame only. The sample consists of 60,000 or so clones, 82% of them appearing once. To note about this clone: Its antigen is as yet unknown.

The gene calls are TRBV5-4 and TRBJ2-7, with 7 bases that match TRBD2. The sequences come from PBMCs, collected from a glioma patient whose treatment included an IDH1 peptide vaccine. This TCR came from a woman under 30 with glioma. Some clones in this sample may be carry-over from other donors' samples. CDR3 nucleotide sequence: TGTGCCAGCACCCGAGGTGGGAAGGCGGGGGTAATCGAGCAGTACTTC. Translation: CASTRGGKAGVIEQYF.